This T cell receptor (beta chain) was observed in a study of blood T cell repertoires in COVID-19. Looking at the study overall: Material from acute and convalescent COVID-19 was sourced from the United States, Italy and Spain. Sample material is recorded as cDNA or gDNA derived from T cells, B-cell-depleted T cells, or PBMCs.

CDR3 length: 14 amino acids. Germline V CDR1 and CDR2: MNHEY, SVGAGI. V lost 6 bases, J lost 3 bases, and 4 bases stayed unmatched. TCRdb keeps only in-frame clones here, not all; method: immunoSEQ multiplex PCR. The sample has around 28,000 clones; under 85% are singletons. This clone was observed a few times. Sequencing was carried out using peripheral blood. This TCR was recovered from an older man with acute or convalescent COVID-19. V usage is TRBV6-5 and J usage is TRBJ2-7, with 11 bases fitting TRBD1. The CDR3 sequence: CASRPGTGGYEQYF. In nucleotides, the CDR3 is TGTGCCAGCAGGCCCGGGACAGGGGGCTACGAGCAGTACTTC.